These 10 T cell receptor beta chains were all obtained from the same sample, sequenced in a study of OX40 agonist ivuxolimab in advanced cancers. Data came from immunoSEQ multiplex PCR; TCRdb stores just in-frame clones and leaves some out. This sample has fewer than 100,000 clones; about 86% occur once, and the top ten carry 2%. The sample was CD4+ or CD8+ T cells sorted from blood, taken in a trial of the OX40 agonist ivuxolimab. The receptors originated from an adult with an advanced solid tumor such as melanoma, head and neck, liver or kidney cancer.

The V call is TRBV18, the J call TRBJ1-4; D is perhaps TRBD1 (6 bases). Germline V gives CDR1 KGHSH, CDR2 LQKENI. This CDR3 has 15 amino acids. With 2 bases removed from V and 5 bases from J, the gap between germline ends came to 12 bases. CDR3 amino acids: CASSPSRQDNEKLFF. CDR3 in DNA: TGTGCCAGCTCACCAAGTAGACAGGACAATGAAAAACTGTTTTTT.

This clone was counted a single time. The gene calls are TRBV7-9 and TRBJ2-5; the D is unclear. This CDR3 has 14 residues. CDR1 is SEHNR and CDR2 is FQNEAQ in the germline V gene (reference sequence). Trimming removed 5 bases from V and 4 bases from J, with 14 bases in between. The CDR3 protein is CASSPRGLGETQYF. The CDR3 region has the DNA TGTGCCAGCAGCCCCCGCGGTCTGGGAGAGACCCAGTACTTC.

This clone has only one observation. The rearrangement links TRBV5-4 to TRBJ2-3; D ambiguous. Deletions cut 0 bases from V and 0 bases from J, with 8 bases between. CDR1 and CDR2 from the germline V gene are SGHNT and YYREEE (reference sequence). The CDR3 consists of 15 residues. The CDR3 protein is CASSLESRSTDTQYF. In DNA, the CDR3 is TGTGCCAGCAGCTTGGAATCTCGCAGCACAGATACGCAGTATTTT.

The V and J genes are TRBV10-1 and TRBJ2-7; 12 bases are shared with TRBD2. Losses at the gene ends were 4 bases for V and 1 base for J; bases not matched to a gene: 8. Per germline, CDR1 WNHNN and CDR2 SYGVQD (reference sequence). This CDR3 has 17 residues. CDR3 sequence reads: CASSGEPGLAGSYEQYF. CDR3 in DNA: TGCGCCAGCAGTGGCGAACCGGGACTAGCGGGTTCCTACGAGCAGTACTTC.

This chain uses TRBV30 with TRBJ2-2; possibly TRBD2 for D (6 bases). The V end lost 7 bases, the J end lost 5 bases, and 23 bases lay between the germline ends. Germline V CDR1 and CDR2: GTSNPN, SVGIG (reference sequence). The CDR3 has 16 residues. The CDR3 here is CASHGGGGLATGELFF. Written as DNA, the CDR3 is TGTGCCTCCCACGGAGGTGGAGGGCTGGCGACCGGGGAGCTGTTTTTT.

The J gene is TRBJ1-1, the V gene TRBV19; D call uncertain. Trimming removed 6 bases at V and 14 bases at J, with 19 bases between. The CDR3 has 12 amino acids. CDR1 and CDR2 from the germline V gene are LNHDA and SQIVND (reference sequence). The CDR3 reads CASSTGDIKCFF. The CDR3 DNA sequence: TGTGCCAGTAGCACGGGAGACATAAAGTGCTTCTTT.

This clone was seen more than once but under ten times. The chain links TRBV28 to TRBJ1-5, with 8 bases aligning to TRBD1. Trimming removed 6 bases from V and 0 bases from J; junction bases left unmatched: 1. Germline V gene data show CDR1 as MDHEN and CDR2 as SYDVKM. The CDR3 has 14 amino acids. DNA for the CDR3: TGTGCCAGCAGGACAGGGGATAGCAATCAGCCCCAGCATTTT. It specifies CASRTGDSNQPQHF.

The rearrangement links TRBV30 to TRBJ1-1; D call uncertain. Germline V gene lookup returns CDR1 GTSNPN and CDR2 SVGIG (reference sequence). CDR3 length equals 13 residues. Trimming removed 2 bases from V and 1 base from J, with 8 bases in between. DNA of the CDR3: TGTGCCTGGAGTAACAGCGGGAACACTGAAGCTTTCTTT. Amino acids: CAWSNSGNTEAFF.

The rearrangement uses TRBV7-3 and TRBJ2-1; possibly TRBD1 for D (5 bases). This CDR3 has 15 amino acids. Germline V gene lookup returns CDR1 SGHTA and CDR2 FQGTGA. The V gene lost 2 bases and the J gene lost 2 bases, with 10 bases spanning the gap. CDR3 in amino acids: CASSLSAGPYNEQFF. In DNA, the CDR3 is TGTGCCAGCAGCTTATCGGCAGGGCCCTACAATGAGCAGTTCTTC.

The chain links TRBV6-9 to TRBJ2-5, with D possibly TRBD2 on 5 matching bases. Germline CDR1 reads MNHGY; CDR2 reads SVAAGI. The CDR3 is 18 residues long. Trimming removed 0 bases at V and 2 bases at J, with 19 bases between. CDR3 DNA sequence: TGTGCCAGCAGTTATTCGAGGGCGGCGGAAGGAGGACAAGAGACCCAGTACTTC. It encodes CASSYSRAAEGGQETQYF.